These T cell receptor beta chains were read from a single sample in a study of a mutant IDH1 vaccine in newly diagnosed glioma. These receptors have no identified antigens. Generated by immunoSEQ multiplex PCR, the TCRdb table keeps only in-frame clones and is missing some. The sample has over 45,000 clones; 80% to 85% are singletons. This specimen was PBMCs, taken from a glioma patient whose treatment included an IDH1 peptide vaccine. The receptors were sampled from a man younger than 40 with glioma. The CDR3 runs from the conserved cysteine through the conserved F or W. The order of the fields is J gene, D gene, clone size, V gene, CDR3 protein, CDR3 DNA. A D gene is named only where the DNA matches it firmly. Only part of the rows carry a size: once, few, many, or a class if the clone is expanded.

J: TRBJ1-5; D: .; size: once; V: TRBV2; CDR3: CASSYNVAMNQPQHF; DNA: TGTGCCAGCAGTTACAATGTGGCCATGAATCAGCCCCAGCATTTT
J: TRBJ1-1; D: TRBD1; size: .; V: TRBV19; CDR3: CASSSGQGRNTEAFF; DNA: TGTGCCAGTAGTTCGGGACAGGGAAGGAACACTGAAGCTTTCTTT
J: TRBJ2-7; D: .; size: .; V: TRBV14; CDR3: CASSQVGGTSSYEQYF; DNA: TGTGCCAGCAGCCAAGTGGGAGGGACAAGCTCCTACGAGCAGTACTTC
J: TRBJ1-6; D: .; size: .; V: TRBV6-5; CDR3: CASSSDGPLHF; DNA: TGTGCCAGCAGTTCCGACGGACCCCTCCACTTT
J: TRBJ2-7; D: .; size: .; V: TRBV6-6; CDR3: CASSLQEYSYEQYF; DNA: TGTGCCAGCAGTTTACAGGAGTACTCCTACGAGCAGTACTTC
J: TRBJ1-1; D: TRBD1; size: .; V: TRBV19; CDR3: CASRLGRGKNTEAFF; DNA: TGTGCCAGTAGGCTTGGCAGGGGGAAAAACACTGAAGCTTTCTTT
J: TRBJ1-4; D: .; size: .; V: TRBV15; CDR3: CATSRSSSEKLFF; DNA: TGTGCCACCAGCAGGTCATCTTCTGAAAAACTGTTTTTT
J: TRBJ2-7; D: TRBD1; size: once; V: TRBV10-1; CDR3: CASSPQGENEQYF; DNA: TGCGCCAGCAGTCCCCAGGGGGAGAATGAGCAGTACTTC
J: TRBJ1-2; D: TRBD1; size: .; V: TRBV6-1; CDR3: CASRFDRANYGYTF; DNA: TGTGCCAGCAGATTCGACAGGGCGAACTATGGCTACACCTTC
J: TRBJ2-7; D: .; size: .; V: TRBV9; CDR3: CASSVDDSYEQYF; DNA: TGTGCCAGCAGCGTAGACGACTCCTACGAGCAGTACTTC
J: TRBJ1-1; D: .; size: .; V: TRBV6-5; CDR3: CASKVQVQTEAFF; DNA: TGTGCCAGCAAAGTTCAGGTTCAAACTGAAGCTTTCTTT
J: TRBJ2-2; D: .; size: .; V: TRBV4-1; CDR3: CASSQDRTNLSPGELFF; DNA: TGCGCCAGCAGCCAAGATCGGACTAATCTCTCCCCGGGGGAGCTGTTTTTT
J: TRBJ2-7; D: .; size: .; V: TRBV7-9; CDR3: CASSLFSGAGSYEQYF; DNA: TGTGCCAGCAGCTTATTTTCAGGGGCAGGCTCCTACGAGCAGTACTTC
J: TRBJ1-5; D: .; size: .; V: TRBV2; CDR3: CASKRVDSNQPQHF; DNA: TGTGCCAGCAAAAGGGTGGATAGCAATCAGCCCCAGCATTTT